This passage covers 24 T cell receptor beta chains from one sample sequenced in a study of blood T cell repertoires in COVID-19. The protocol was immunoSEQ multiplex PCR, while the TCRdb copy is restricted to in-frame clones and leaves out a portion. The table has about 190,000 clones, roughly 90% seen once. Sequenced: peripheral blood. These TCRs come from a man between 35 and 55 years old with acute or convalescent COVID-19.

The count of this clone is one. This chain links TRBV7-6 with TRBJ1-3; 7 nucleotides align to TRBD1. Germline V gene sequence: CDR1 SGHVS, CDR2 FNYEAQ. V shed 1 base, J shed 0 bases, and the junction held 6 bases outside the gene matches. The CDR3 covers 17 residues. The CDR3 protein is CASSLERGQYSGNTIYF. The CDR3, as DNA: TGTGCCAGCAGCTTAGAAAGGGGACAGTACTCTGGAAACACCATATATTTT.

This chain links TRBV21-1 with TRBJ1-2; TRBD1, the table's D call, lacks a check against the DNA. TRBV21-1 counts as a pseudogene. The CDR3 length is 14 residues. CDR3 nucleotides: TGTGCCAGCAGCAAAGGGCCAGGGCTCTATGGCTACACCTTC. It translates to CASSKGPGLYGYTF.

This chain connects TRBV28 to TRBJ2-7; D unresolved. The CDR3 is 16 residues long. Germline V gives CDR1 MDHEN, CDR2 SYDVKM. V was clipped by 6 bases and J by 1 base, with 19 bases between them. The CDR3 region is CASRQYTEPPSYEQYF. The CDR3 DNA sequence: TGTGCCAGCAGGCAATATACAGAACCCCCGTCCTACGAGCAGTACTTC.

The V and J genes are TRBV2 and TRBJ2-1; the match to TRBD2 covers 13 bases. J lost 6 bases, V lost 7 bases, and 3 bases had no gene match. This CDR3 is 14 amino acids long. Germline assignment: CDR1 SNHLY and CDR2 FYNNEI. The CDR3 is CASTTSGGINEQFF. The CDR3 DNA reads as TGTGCCAGCACGACTAGCGGGGGGATCAATGAGCAGTTCTTC.

The V gene is TRBV6-5, the J gene TRBJ1-2, with D hard to call. Between the trimmed V and J ends, which lost 7 bases and 8 bases, there was a span of 11 bases. This CDR3 has 11 amino acids. In germline, CDR1 is MNHEY, CDR2 SVGAGI. The CDR3 sequence: CASKNIYGYTF. The DNA of the CDR3 is TGTGCCAGCAAGAATATCTACGGCTACACCTTC.

The V and J genes are TRBV3-1 (or the pseudogene TRBV3-2) and TRBJ2-2, with 10 bases aligning to TRBD2. The V segment lost 4 bases and the J segment 3 bases; nucleotides outside the gene matches: 2. The CDR3 has 15 amino acids. The V gene's germline CDR1 is LGHDT and CDR2 YNNKEL (reference sequence). The CDR3 DNA is TGTGCCAGCAGCCCCCTAGCGGGGGACACCGGGGAGCTGTTTTTT. Its translation is CASSPLAGDTGELFF.

The chain links TRBV13 to TRBJ2-7; 11 bases fit TRBD1. This CDR3 is built from 15 residues. Germline V gives CDR1 PRHDT, CDR2 FYEKMQ (reference sequence). Trimming removed 2 bases from V and 5 bases from J; junction bases left unmatched: 5. CDR3 sequence (DNA): TGTGCCAGCAGCTTAAGCGGACAGGGGGCCCACGAGCAGTACTTC. Translation gives CASSLSGQGAHEQYF.

The rearrangement links TRBV12-3 or TRBV12-4 to TRBJ2-7; weak D call: TRBD1 (5 bases). V lost 6 bases, J lost 3 bases, and 12 bases lay in between. The CDR3 covers 13 residues. The CDR3 reads CASSPGANYEQYF. CDR3 in DNA: TGTGCCAGCAGCCCTGGGGCAAACTACGAGCAGTACTTC.

CDR3 in amino acids: CASSGGFTSGANVLTF. The CDR3 DNA sequence: TGTGCCAGCAGCGGCGGGTTTACCTCTGGGGCCAACGTCCTGACTTTC. The chain employs TRBV5-8 and TRBJ2-6; D is perhaps TRBD2 (5 bases). Looked up from germline, CDR1 is SGHTS and CDR2 is YDEGEE. This CDR3 has 16 residues. Trimming took off 4 bases at V and 0 bases at J, with 11 bases between the two ends.

The chain couples TRBV5-1 to TRBJ2-5, with 7 bases that match TRBD2. After removal of 0 bases from V and 2 bases from J, the junction contained 4 bases not matched to a gene. CDR1 SGHRS and CDR2 YFSETQ come from the germline V gene. CDR3 size: 15 residues. CDR3 protein: CASSLALAVQETQYF. The DNA for the CDR3 is TGCGCCAGCAGCTTGGCGCTAGCGGTACAAGAGACCCAGTACTTC.

The genes are TRBV6-5 and TRBJ2-7; 7 bases are a match to TRBD1. Germline assignment: CDR1 MNHEY and CDR2 SVGAGI. With V trimmed by 6 bases and J by 0 bases, 8 bases remained unmatched. The CDR3 is 15 amino acids. In nucleotides, the CDR3 is TGTGCCAGCAGCCGTGGGACAGAGAGCTCCTACGAGCAGTACTTC. Amino acids: CASSRGTESSYEQYF.

The chain carries TRBV4-3 and TRBJ1-4; TRBD1 aligns across 8 bases. Germline CDR1 is LGHNA and CDR2 is YSLEER. V was clipped by 0 bases and J by 3 bases; unmatched bases: 3. The CDR3 spans 16 residues. CDR3: CASSQDTGGPNEKLFF. The CDR3 bases are TGCGCCAGCAGCCAAGATACAGGGGGACCTAATGAAAAACTGTTTTTT.

J is TRBJ2-2 and V is TRBV30; a possible D gene is TRBD1 (6 bases). Trimming removed 5 bases at V and 3 bases at J, with 13 bases between. The germline gives CDR1 GTSNPN, CDR2 SVGIG (reference sequence). This CDR3 comprises 14 residues. The CDR3 DNA reads as TGTGCCTGGGGGGAACAGGGATACACCGGGGAGCTGTTTTTT. Translation gives CAWGEQGYTGELFF.

The chain employs TRBV28 and TRBJ1-2; 8 bases are a match to TRBD1. J was trimmed by 6 bases and V by 3 bases; bases with no gene match: 6. Germline CDR1 is MDHEN and CDR2 is SYDVKM. The CDR3 consists of 14 residues. CDR3 DNA: TGTGCCAGCAGTTTCAGGGGGCGTTCGGATGGCTACACCTTC. This sequence encodes CASSFRGRSDGYTF.

The chain combines TRBV3-1 (or the pseudogene TRBV3-2) with TRBJ2-6; no reliable D call. There are 14 residues in the CDR3. The germline V and J ends were trimmed by 4 bases and 1 base, with 5 bases remaining between them. CDR1 and CDR2 from the germline V gene are LGHDT and YNNKEL (reference sequence). The DNA for the CDR3 is TGTGCCAGCAGCCTCCTTTCTGGGGCCAACGTCCTGACTTTC. This codes for CASSLLSGANVLTF.

CDR3 in amino acids: CASSGPGQGVRAGTGELFF. The CDR3 coding sequence is TGCGCCAGCAGCGGACCGGGACAGGGAGTTAGGGCTGGGACCGGGGAGCTGTTTTTT. The chain links TRBV5-1 to TRBJ2-2; 9 nucleotides line up with TRBD1. V was pared by 4 bases and J by 5 bases, with 18 bases of the junction left unmatched. From germline, CDR1 is SGHRS and CDR2 YFSETQ. The CDR3 is 19 amino acids.

The chain has TRBV6-2 or TRBV6-3 and TRBJ2-2; TRBD2 matches at 13 bases. Germline V gene lookup returns CDR1 MNHEY and CDR2 SVGEGT. The CDR3 has 18 amino acids. V gave up 2 bases and J gave up 2 bases; unmatched junction bases: 5. CDR3 region: CASSYRGLAGANTGELFF. The DNA of the CDR3 is TGTGCCAGCAGTTACCGAGGACTAGCGGGGGCCAACACCGGGGAGCTGTTTTTT.

The V gene is TRBV7-2, the J gene TRBJ1-1; D is unresolved. Germline V gene sequence: CDR1 SGHTA, CDR2 FQGNSA. This CDR3 spans 15 amino acids. V was shortened by 5 bases and J by 2 bases, with 15 bases between the two germline ends. As DNA, the CDR3 is TGTGCCAGCAGCCTGGGAGGCCCAATAAACACTGAAGCTTTCTTT. Amino acids: CASSLGGPINTEAFF.

The table lists this clone with a few counts. J is TRBJ2-7 and V is TRBV7-9; D is perhaps TRBD2 (6 bases). CDR1 SEHNR and CDR2 FQNEAQ come from the germline V gene (reference sequence). Trimming took off 5 bases at V and 5 bases at J, with 10 bases between the two ends. The CDR3 runs to 12 residues. As DNA, the CDR3 is TGTGCCAGCAGCATTCCGGGGGACGAGCAGTACTTC. Translated, it gives CASSIPGDEQYF.

The V call is TRBV30, the J call TRBJ2-5, with TRBD2 as a possible D gene (6 bases). Trimming cost V 2 bases and J 5 bases, with 12 bases left between them. CDR3 length: 13 residues. In germline, CDR1 is GTSNPN, CDR2 SVGIG (reference sequence). The CDR3 bases are TGTGCCTGGAGTCGACGAGGGAGGGAGACCCAGTACTTC. It yields the protein CAWSRRGRETQYF.

The J gene is TRBJ2-2, the V gene TRBV19; a weak D match, TRBD1 (5 bases). Trimming took off 3 bases at V and 7 bases at J, with 12 bases between the two ends. Looked up from germline, CDR1 is LNHDA and CDR2 is SQIVND (reference sequence). This CDR3 is 14 amino acids long. The CDR3 spells CASSISRAGGELFF. The CDR3, as DNA: TGTGCCAGTAGTATTAGCAGGGCAGGCGGGGAGCTGTTTTTT.

This chain uses TRBV7-2 with TRBJ1-5; 7 nucleotides agree with TRBD1. Unmatched junction bases numbered 2, after V lost 2 bases and J lost 7 bases. Germline values: CDR1 SGHTA, CDR2 FQGNSA. The CDR3 sequence is 13 residues long. This CDR3 reads CASSLTGEQPQHF. CDR3 sequence (DNA): TGTGCCAGCAGCTTAACAGGGGAACAGCCCCAGCATTTT.

This chain joins TRBV12-3 or TRBV12-4 and TRBJ2-1, with D uncertain. There are 11 residues in the CDR3. V was shortened by 3 bases and J by 10 bases, with 7 bases between the two germline ends. CDR3 in DNA: TGTGCCAGCAGTTTTAGCTACGAGCAGTTCTTC. Translating gives CASSFSYEQFF.

The CDR3 nucleotides read TGTGCCAGCAGCTTAGGGGGCAGAGATCCCACTGAAGCTTTCTTT. It codes for CASSLGGRDPTEAFF. This chain connects TRBV7-9 to TRBJ1-1; a possible D gene is TRBD1 (5 bases). Trimming took off 1 base at V and 4 bases at J, with 13 bases between the two ends. The germline V gene has CDR1 SEHNR and CDR2 FQNEAQ (reference sequence). The CDR3 is 15 residues long.